This TCR beta chain was identified during a study of T cell changes during pregnancy in multiple sclerosis. Germline assignment: CDR1 MNHEY and CDR2 SMNVEV (reference sequence). CDR3 length: 12 residues. Trimming shortened V by 6 bases and J by 7 bases, and 12 bases separated the two germline ends. TCRdb's table, derived via immunoSEQ multiplex PCR, lists solely in-frame clones and lacks some. This table has about 98,000 clones, just over 90% appearing once. Material: peripheral blood, obtained after pregnancy. J is TRBJ2-5 and V is TRBV27; weak D call: TRBD2 (5 bases). This clonotype was sampled from a female donor in good health, enrolled as a control in a pregnancy study. The CDR3 DNA follows: TGTGCCAGCAGGGTGGGGAGAGGGACCCAGTACTTC. It encodes CASRVGRGTQYF.